The rows below give T cell receptor beta chains drawn from one sample of a study of cytomegalovirus exposure and HLA in healthy donors. Using immunoSEQ multiplex PCR, the repertoire was profiled, and TCRdb retains in-frame clones only, with some absent. This table holds approximately 120,000 clones, less than 90% found once. Material for sequencing was PBMCs. These receptor sequences come from a man between 18 and 29 years old in good health and CMV-seropositive. The CDR3 runs from the conserved cysteine through the conserved F or W. Each record gives: CDR3 DNA, CDR3 protein, J gene, V gene, D gene, clone size. D genes are given only for firm matches. Expanded clones get a size class; other rows say once, few or many, or leave the size out.

cdr3_nt: TGTGCCTGGAGTAGGGCCAGGGCCCAAGAGACCCAGTACTTC; cdr3_aa: CAWSRARAQETQYF; j_call: TRBJ2-5; v_call: TRBV30; d_call: .; clone_size: .
cdr3_nt: TGTGCCAGCAGTTCTAGCGGGGGAGCAGATACGCAGTATTTT; cdr3_aa: CASSSSGGADTQYF; j_call: TRBJ2-3; v_call: TRBV6-4; d_call: TRBD2; clone_size: .
cdr3_nt: TGCGCCAGCAAGGGACACCAACTTGGACCCGGGGAGCTGTTTTTT; cdr3_aa: CASKGHQLGPGELFF; j_call: TRBJ2-2; v_call: TRBV5-1; d_call: .; clone_size: .
cdr3_nt: TGTGCCAGCAGTTCCCTAGCTTCCTACGAGCAGTACTTC; cdr3_aa: CASSSLASYEQYF; j_call: TRBJ2-7; v_call: TRBV28; d_call: .; clone_size: .
cdr3_nt: TGCACCAGCAGCCAAGTGTGTAACAGGGACCGAAATTCACCCCTCCACTTT; cdr3_aa: CTSSQVCNRDRNSPLHF; j_call: TRBJ1-6; v_call: TRBV1; d_call: .; clone_size: .
cdr3_nt: TGTGCCAGCAGTTTTGACGGGGGATCCACAGATACGCAGTATTTT; cdr3_aa: CASSFDGGSTDTQYF; j_call: TRBJ2-3; v_call: TRBV28; d_call: .; clone_size: .
cdr3_nt: TGCGCCAGCAGCCAAACAGGGACGGGTGGCTACACCTTC; cdr3_aa: CASSQTGTGGYTF; j_call: TRBJ1-2; v_call: TRBV5-1; d_call: .; clone_size: .
cdr3_nt: TGTGCCAGCAGTTTACAGGCCCTTTACAATGAGCAGTTCTTC; cdr3_aa: CASSLQALYNEQFF; j_call: TRBJ2-1; v_call: TRBV6-5; d_call: .; clone_size: .
cdr3_nt: TGCGCCAGCAGTCAATTTACAGGGGGCGCAGGTTTGGGTGAAAAACTGTTTTTT; cdr3_aa: CASSQFTGGAGLGEKLFF; j_call: TRBJ1-4; v_call: TRBV23-1; d_call: TRBD1; clone_size: .
cdr3_nt: TGTGCCAGCAGCCCGGGCGGGAGCTACAATGAGCAGTTCTTC; cdr3_aa: CASSPGGSYNEQFF; j_call: TRBJ2-1; v_call: TRBV14; d_call: TRBD2; clone_size: .
cdr3_nt: TGTGCCAGCAGCCCAGAGGTATCCTGGGGGGAGCTGTTTTTT; cdr3_aa: CASSPEVSWGELFF; j_call: TRBJ2-2; v_call: TRBV9; d_call: .; clone_size: .
cdr3_nt: TGCAGCGTTGGTGCAGGCTACGAGCAGTACTTC; cdr3_aa: CSVGAGYEQYF; j_call: TRBJ2-7; v_call: TRBV29-1; d_call: .; clone_size: .
cdr3_nt: TGTGCCAGCAGCAAAGGACACCTCCAAGAGACCCAGTACTTC; cdr3_aa: CASSKGHLQETQYF; j_call: TRBJ2-5; v_call: TRBV21-1; d_call: .; clone_size: .
cdr3_nt: TGCGCCAGCAGCTTGAGCGGGGCCAACACCGGGGAGCTGTTTTTT; cdr3_aa: CASSLSGANTGELFF; j_call: TRBJ2-2; v_call: TRBV5-1; d_call: TRBD2; clone_size: .
cdr3_nt: TGTGCTAGTGGTAGAGGGGACAGGGGAAACGCAACTAATGAAAAACTGTTTTTT; cdr3_aa: CASGRGDRGNATNEKLFF; j_call: TRBJ1-4; v_call: TRBV12-5; d_call: TRBD1; clone_size: .
cdr3_nt: TGTGCCAGCGGGCGCGAACAGGGGCCACTTTATGGCTACACCTTC; cdr3_aa: CASGREQGPLYGYTF; j_call: TRBJ1-2; v_call: TRBV2; d_call: TRBD1; clone_size: once
cdr3_nt: TGTGCCAGCAGCGTAGGGGCGGGGGCCTACGAGCAGTACTTC; cdr3_aa: CASSVGAGAYEQYF; j_call: TRBJ2-7; v_call: TRBV9; d_call: TRBD2; clone_size: .
cdr3_nt: TGTGCCAGCAGTGACTCGGGGTTGATGGACAGTCACGGGCTCGGGGATACGCAATATTTT; cdr3_aa: CASSDSGLMDSHGLGDTQYF; j_call: TRBJ2-3; v_call: TRBV6-4; d_call: .; clone_size: once
cdr3_nt: TGCAGTGCTACCGGGGACGAGCAGTACTTC; cdr3_aa: CSATGDEQYF; j_call: TRBJ2-7; v_call: TRBV20-1; d_call: .; clone_size: once
cdr3_nt: TGTGCCAGCAGCTTTCTAGCGGGGGGGCAAGATACGCAGTATTTT; cdr3_aa: CASSFLAGGQDTQYF; j_call: TRBJ2-3; v_call: TRBV11-2; d_call: TRBD2; clone_size: .
cdr3_nt: TGCGCCAGCAGCGAAGGGGGCGCGGAACAGCCCCAGCATTTT; cdr3_aa: CASSEGGAEQPQHF; j_call: TRBJ1-5; v_call: TRBV5-1; d_call: TRBD1; clone_size: .
cdr3_nt: TGTGCCAGCTTCAGGGGGCTTGGCTACACCTTC; cdr3_aa: CASFRGLGYTF; j_call: TRBJ1-2; v_call: TRBV6-1; d_call: TRBD1; clone_size: .
cdr3_nt: TGTGCCAGCGGGACAGGGGTGACCTACGAGCAGTACTTC; cdr3_aa: CASGTGVTYEQYF; j_call: TRBJ2-7; v_call: TRBV2; d_call: TRBD1; clone_size: .
cdr3_nt: TGTGCCAGTAGTCCAACAGATAAGGCCCAGTACTTC; cdr3_aa: CASSPTDKAQYF; j_call: TRBJ2-5; v_call: TRBV19; d_call: .; clone_size: once
cdr3_nt: TGTGCCAGCGGAGTCGGACTAGGATTCACCGGGGAGCTGTTTTTT; cdr3_aa: CASGVGLGFTGELFF; j_call: TRBJ2-2; v_call: TRBV27; d_call: TRBD2; clone_size: .
cdr3_nt: TGTGCCAGCAGCTTAACAGGGGGACTGACTACGAACACTGAAGCTTTCTTT; cdr3_aa: CASSLTGGLTTNTEAFF; j_call: TRBJ1-1; v_call: TRBV7-8; d_call: TRBD1; clone_size: .
cdr3_nt: TGCGCCAGCAGCCAGCGCGGGGAGGCTCTCTACGAGCAGTACTTC; cdr3_aa: CASSQRGEALYEQYF; j_call: TRBJ2-7; v_call: TRBV5-1; d_call: .; clone_size: .
cdr3_nt: TGTGCCAGCAGCCTACACTTAACGGGGGGGCGGGAGCTGTTTTTT; cdr3_aa: CASSLHLTGGRELFF; j_call: TRBJ2-2; v_call: TRBV7-2; d_call: TRBD2; clone_size: .
cdr3_nt: TGTGCCAGCTCATGGGGTGCCGGGGATGAGCAGTTCTTC; cdr3_aa: CASSWGAGDEQFF; j_call: TRBJ2-1; v_call: TRBV18; d_call: .; clone_size: .
cdr3_nt: TGTGCCAGTAGTGACAGGCAGGCCCAAGAGACCCAGTACTTC; cdr3_aa: CASSDRQAQETQYF; j_call: TRBJ2-5; v_call: TRBV19; d_call: .; clone_size: .
cdr3_nt: TGTGCCAGCAGTCCCGGACAGGGGTGGACTGAAGCTTTCTTT; cdr3_aa: CASSPGQGWTEAFF; j_call: TRBJ1-1; v_call: TRBV6-5; d_call: TRBD1; clone_size: .
cdr3_nt: TGCGCCAGCAGCTACAACGGACAGCTAAATGAGCAGTTCTTC; cdr3_aa: CASSYNGQLNEQFF; j_call: TRBJ2-1; v_call: TRBV5-1; d_call: .; clone_size: .
cdr3_nt: TGTGCCAGTAGTATTGACAGGATATCTGGGGCCAACGTCCTGACTTTC; cdr3_aa: CASSIDRISGANVLTF; j_call: TRBJ2-6; v_call: TRBV19; d_call: .; clone_size: .
cdr3_nt: TGTGCCACCAGCAGAGACCAAACAGGCTTGTACGAGCAGTACTTC; cdr3_aa: CATSRDQTGLYEQYF; j_call: TRBJ2-7; v_call: TRBV15; d_call: .; clone_size: .